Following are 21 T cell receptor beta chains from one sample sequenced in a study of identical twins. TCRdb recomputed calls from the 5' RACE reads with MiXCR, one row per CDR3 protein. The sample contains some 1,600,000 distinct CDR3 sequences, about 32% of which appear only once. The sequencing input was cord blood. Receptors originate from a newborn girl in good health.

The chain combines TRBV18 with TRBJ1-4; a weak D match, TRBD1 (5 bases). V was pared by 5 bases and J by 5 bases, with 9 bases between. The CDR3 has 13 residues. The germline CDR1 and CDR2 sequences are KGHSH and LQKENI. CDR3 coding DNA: TGTGCCAGCTCAGAAAGACAGAATGAAAAACTGTTTTTT. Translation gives CASSERQNEKLFF.

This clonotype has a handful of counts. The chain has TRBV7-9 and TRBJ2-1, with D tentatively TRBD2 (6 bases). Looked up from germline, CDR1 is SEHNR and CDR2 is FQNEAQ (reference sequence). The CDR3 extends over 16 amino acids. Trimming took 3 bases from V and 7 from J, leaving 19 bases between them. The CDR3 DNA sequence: TGTGCCAGCAGCTTCCCCGGAGGGCCTATGGGGAATGAGCAGTTCTTC. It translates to CASSFPGGPMGNEQFF.

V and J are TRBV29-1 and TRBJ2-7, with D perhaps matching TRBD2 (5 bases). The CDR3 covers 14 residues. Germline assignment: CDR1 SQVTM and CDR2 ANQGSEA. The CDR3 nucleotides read TGCAGAATTCCCAAGGAGGACGAGAACTACGAGCAGTACTTC. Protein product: CRIPKEDENYEQYF.

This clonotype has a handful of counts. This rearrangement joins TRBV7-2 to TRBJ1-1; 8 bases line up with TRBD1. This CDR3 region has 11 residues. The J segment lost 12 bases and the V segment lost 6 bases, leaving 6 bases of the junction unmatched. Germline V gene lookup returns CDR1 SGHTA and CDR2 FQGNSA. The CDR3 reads CASSRQGWTFF. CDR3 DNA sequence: TGTGCCAGCAGTCGACAGGGGTGGACTTTCTTT.

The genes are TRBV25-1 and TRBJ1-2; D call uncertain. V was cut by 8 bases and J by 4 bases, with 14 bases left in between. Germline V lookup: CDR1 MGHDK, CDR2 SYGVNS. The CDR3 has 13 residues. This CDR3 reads CASAGEDLYGYTF. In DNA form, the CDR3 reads TGTGCCAGCGCCGGTGAGGACCTCTATGGCTACACCTTC.

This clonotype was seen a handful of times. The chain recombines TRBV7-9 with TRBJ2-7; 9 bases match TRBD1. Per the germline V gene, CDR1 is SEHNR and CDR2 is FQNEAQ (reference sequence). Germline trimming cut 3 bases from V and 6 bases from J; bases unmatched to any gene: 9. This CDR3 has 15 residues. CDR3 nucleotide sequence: TGTGCCAGCAGCTTCTCGACAGGGGGACCAAGCGAGCAGTACTTC. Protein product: CASSFSTGGPSEQYF.

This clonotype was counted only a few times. DNA for the CDR3: TGTGCCAGCAGCGTAGGGGCGGGGGAGTTCACAGATACGCAGTATTTT. This codes for CASSVGAGEFTDTQYF. The chain has TRBV9 and TRBJ2-3; 7 nucleotides match TRBD2. The ends lost 0 bases at V and 2 bases at J; junction bases unmatched: 6. The CDR3 runs to 16 residues. Germline V gene data show CDR1 as SGDLS and CDR2 as YYNGEE.

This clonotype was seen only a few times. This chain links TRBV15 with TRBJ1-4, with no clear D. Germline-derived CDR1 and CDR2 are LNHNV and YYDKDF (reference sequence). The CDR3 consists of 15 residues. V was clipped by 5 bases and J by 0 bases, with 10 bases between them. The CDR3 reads CATSVRAATNEKLFF. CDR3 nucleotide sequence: TGTGCCACCAGCGTTCGGGCTGCAACTAATGAAAAACTGTTTTTT.

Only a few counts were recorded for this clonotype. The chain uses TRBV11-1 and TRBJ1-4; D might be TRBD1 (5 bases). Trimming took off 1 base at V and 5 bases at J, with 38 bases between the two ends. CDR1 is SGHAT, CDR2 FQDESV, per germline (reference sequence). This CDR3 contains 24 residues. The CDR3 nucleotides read TGTGCCAGCAGCTTAGGAGCCGGGAGGGGCCCCAGATTTCCTGCCCCTTTCTACAATGAAAAACTGTTTTTT. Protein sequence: CASSLGAGRGPRFPAPFYNEKLFF.

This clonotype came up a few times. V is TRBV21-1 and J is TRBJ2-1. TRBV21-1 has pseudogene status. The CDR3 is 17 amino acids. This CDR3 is CASKHTLGLGPYNEQFF. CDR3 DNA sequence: TGTGCCAGCAAGCATACTTTAGGACTAGGGCCCTACAATGAGCAGTTCTTC.

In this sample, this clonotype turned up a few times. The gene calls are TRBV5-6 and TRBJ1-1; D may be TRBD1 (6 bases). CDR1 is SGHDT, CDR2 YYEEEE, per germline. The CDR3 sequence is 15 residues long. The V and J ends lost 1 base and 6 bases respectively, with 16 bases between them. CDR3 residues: CASSLMQFGGAEAFF. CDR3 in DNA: TGTGCCAGCAGCTTGATGCAGTTCGGGGGCGCTGAAGCTTTCTTT.

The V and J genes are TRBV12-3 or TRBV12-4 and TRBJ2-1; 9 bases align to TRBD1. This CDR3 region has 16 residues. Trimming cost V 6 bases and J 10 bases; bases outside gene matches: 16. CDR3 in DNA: TGTGCCAGCAGGCCGGGACAGGGTGGGGGCTCCTACGAGCAGTTCTTC. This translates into CASRPGQGGGSYEQFF.

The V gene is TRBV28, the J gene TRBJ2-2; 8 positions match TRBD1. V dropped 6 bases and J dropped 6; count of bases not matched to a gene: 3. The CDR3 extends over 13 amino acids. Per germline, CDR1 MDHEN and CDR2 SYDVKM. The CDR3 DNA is TGTGCCAGCAGCCGGACAGGGCCCGGGGAGCTGTTTTTT. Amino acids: CASSRTGPGELFF.

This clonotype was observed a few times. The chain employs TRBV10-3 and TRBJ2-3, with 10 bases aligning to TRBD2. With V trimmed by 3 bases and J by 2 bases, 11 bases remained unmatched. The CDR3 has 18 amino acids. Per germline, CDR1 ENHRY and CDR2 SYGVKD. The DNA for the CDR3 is TGTGCCATCAGTGAACCTTCCCGGACTAGCGGTTACACAGATACGCAGTATTTT. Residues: CAISEPSRTSGYTDTQYF.

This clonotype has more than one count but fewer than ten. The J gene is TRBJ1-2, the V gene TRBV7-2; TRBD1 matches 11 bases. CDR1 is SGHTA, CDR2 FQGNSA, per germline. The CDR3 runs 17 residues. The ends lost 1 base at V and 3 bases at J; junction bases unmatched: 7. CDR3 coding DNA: TGTGCCAGCAGCTTAGACTTCCGGGACAGGGGGGACTATGGCTACACCTTC. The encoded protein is CASSLDFRDRGDYGYTF.

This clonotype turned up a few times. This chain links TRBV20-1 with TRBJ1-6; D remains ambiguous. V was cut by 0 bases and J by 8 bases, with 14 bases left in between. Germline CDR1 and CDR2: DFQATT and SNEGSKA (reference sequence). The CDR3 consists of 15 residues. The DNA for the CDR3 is TGCAGTGCTAGAGATCGAGCGGAGCCCCATTCACCCCTCCACTTT. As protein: CSARDRAEPHSPLHF.

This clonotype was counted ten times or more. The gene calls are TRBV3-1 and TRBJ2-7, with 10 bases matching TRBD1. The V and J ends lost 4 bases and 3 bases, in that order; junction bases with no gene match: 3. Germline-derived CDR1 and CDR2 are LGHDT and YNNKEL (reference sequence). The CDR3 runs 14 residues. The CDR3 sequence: CASSRDRGNYEQYF. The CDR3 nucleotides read TGTGCCAGCAGCCGGGACAGGGGAAACTACGAGCAGTACTTC.

The CDR3 DNA follows: TGTGCCAGCAGGGCCGGGACTAGCGGCACCGGGGAGCTGTTTTTT. As protein: CASRAGTSGTGELFF. This chain uses TRBV7-2 with TRBJ2-2; TRBD2 matches at 11 bases. This CDR3 contains 15 residues. CDR1 SGHTA and CDR2 FQGNSA come from the germline V gene. V trimming: 6 bases; J trimming: 4 bases; junction bases outside the gene matches: 4.

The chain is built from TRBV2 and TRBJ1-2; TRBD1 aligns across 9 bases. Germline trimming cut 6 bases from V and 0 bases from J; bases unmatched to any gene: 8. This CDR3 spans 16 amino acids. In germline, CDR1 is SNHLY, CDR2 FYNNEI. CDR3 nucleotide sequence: TGTGCCAGCAGCGGCGGGACAGGGCTTACTAACTATGGCTACACCTTC. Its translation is CASSGGTGLTNYGYTF.

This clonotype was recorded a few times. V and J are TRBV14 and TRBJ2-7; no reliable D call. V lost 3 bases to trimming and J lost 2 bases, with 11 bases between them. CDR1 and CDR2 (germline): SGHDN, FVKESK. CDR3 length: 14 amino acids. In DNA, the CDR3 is TGTGCCAGCAGCCAGCGCTTGGACCCCTACGAGCAGTACTTC. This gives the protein CASSQRLDPYEQYF.

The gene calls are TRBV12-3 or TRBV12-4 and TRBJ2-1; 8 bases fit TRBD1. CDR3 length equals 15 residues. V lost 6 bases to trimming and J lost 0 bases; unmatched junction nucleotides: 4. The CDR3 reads CASRQGGNSYNEQFF. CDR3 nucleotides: TGTGCCAGCAGACAGGGGGGCAACTCCTACAATGAGCAGTTCTTC.